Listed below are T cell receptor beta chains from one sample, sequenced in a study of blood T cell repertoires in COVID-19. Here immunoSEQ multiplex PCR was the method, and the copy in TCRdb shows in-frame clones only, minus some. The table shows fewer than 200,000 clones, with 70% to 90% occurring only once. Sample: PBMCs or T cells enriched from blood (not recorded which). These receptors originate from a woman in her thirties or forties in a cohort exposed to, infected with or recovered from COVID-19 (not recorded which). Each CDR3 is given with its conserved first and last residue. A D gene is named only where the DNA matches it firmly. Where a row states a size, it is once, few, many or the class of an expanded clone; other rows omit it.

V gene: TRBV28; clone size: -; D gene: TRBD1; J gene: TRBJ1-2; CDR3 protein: CASSSTGGTNYGYTF; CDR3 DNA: TGTGCCAGCAGTTCCACAGGGGGCACTAACTATGGCTACACCTTC
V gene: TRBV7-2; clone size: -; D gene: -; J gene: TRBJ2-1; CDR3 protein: CASSLVGGHSSYNEQFF; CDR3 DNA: TGTGCCAGCAGCTTAGTAGGGGGACACAGCTCCTACAATGAGCAGTTCTTC
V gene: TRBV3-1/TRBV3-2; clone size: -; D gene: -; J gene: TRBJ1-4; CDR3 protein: CASSQAGQSGLNEKLFF; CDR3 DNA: TGTGCCAGCAGCCAAGCCGGTCAGTCTGGGCTCAATGAAAAACTGTTTTTT
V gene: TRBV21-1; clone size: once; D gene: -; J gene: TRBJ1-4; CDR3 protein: CASSKSCGRIDEKLFF; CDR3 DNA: TGTGCCAGCAGCAAGTCTTGCGGGAGGATTGATGAAAAACTGTTTTTT
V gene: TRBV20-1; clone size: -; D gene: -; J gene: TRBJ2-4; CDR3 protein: CSAPPRDIQYF; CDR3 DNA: TGCAGTGCTCCCCCCCGGGACATTCAGTACTTC
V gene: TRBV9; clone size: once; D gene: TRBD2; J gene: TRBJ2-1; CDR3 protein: CASSVGASGANEQFF; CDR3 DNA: TGTGCCAGCAGCGTAGGGGCTAGCGGGGCCAATGAGCAGTTCTTC
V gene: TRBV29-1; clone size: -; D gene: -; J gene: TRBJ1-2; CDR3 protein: CSVEWTENYGYTF; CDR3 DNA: TGCAGCGTCGAATGGACAGAAAACTATGGCTACACCTTC
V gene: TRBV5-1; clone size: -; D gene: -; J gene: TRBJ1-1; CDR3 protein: CASARGEDFSEAFF; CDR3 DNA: TGCGCCAGCGCAAGGGGCGAAGATTTCTCTGAAGCTTTCTTT
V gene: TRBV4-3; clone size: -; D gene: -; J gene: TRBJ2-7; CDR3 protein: CASSQGSSYEQYF; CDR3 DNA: TGCGCCAGCAGCCAAGGTAGTAGTTACGAGCAGTACTTC
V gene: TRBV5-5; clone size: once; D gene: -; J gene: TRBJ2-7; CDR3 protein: CASSLPSYEQYF; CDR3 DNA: TGTGCCAGCAGCTTACCCAGCTACGAGCAGTACTTC
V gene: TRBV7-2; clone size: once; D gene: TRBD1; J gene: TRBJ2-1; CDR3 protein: CASSSRDRVYNEQFF; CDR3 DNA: TGTGCCAGCAGCTCCCGGGACAGGGTCTACAATGAGCAGTTCTTC
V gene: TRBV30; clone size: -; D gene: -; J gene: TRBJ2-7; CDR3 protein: CAWSVQGPYEQYF; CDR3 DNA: TGTGCCTGGAGTGTGCAGGGGCCCTACGAGCAGTACTTC
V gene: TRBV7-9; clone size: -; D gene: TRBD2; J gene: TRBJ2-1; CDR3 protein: CASSLAESSGRANEQFF; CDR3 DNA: TGTGCCAGCAGCTTAGCGGAGTCTAGCGGGAGGGCCAATGAGCAGTTCTTC
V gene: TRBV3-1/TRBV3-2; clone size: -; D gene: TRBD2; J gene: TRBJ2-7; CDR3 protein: CASSQELMGWTSGAYEQYF; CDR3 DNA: TGTGCCAGCAGCCAAGAATTAATGGGGTGGACTAGCGGGGCCTACGAGCAGTACTTC
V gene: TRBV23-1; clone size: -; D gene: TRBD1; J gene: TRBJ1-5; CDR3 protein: CASWTGEGSQPQHF; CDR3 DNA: TGCGCCAGCTGGACAGGGGAAGGGAGTCAGCCCCAGCATTTT
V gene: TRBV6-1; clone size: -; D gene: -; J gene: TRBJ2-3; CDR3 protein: CASSEAMASPYTDTQYF; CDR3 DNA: TGTGCCAGCAGTGAAGCGATGGCATCACCTTACACAGATACGCAGTATTTT
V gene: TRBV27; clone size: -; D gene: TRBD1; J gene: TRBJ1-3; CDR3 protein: CASSLSRQGAGNTIYF; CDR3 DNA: TGTGCCAGCAGTTTATCGCGGCAGGGGGCTGGAAACACCATATATTTT
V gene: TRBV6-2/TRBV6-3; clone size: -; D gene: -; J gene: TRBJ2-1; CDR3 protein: CASSYGAYLLF; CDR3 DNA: TGTGCCAGCAGTTACGGGGCCTACCTACTCTTC
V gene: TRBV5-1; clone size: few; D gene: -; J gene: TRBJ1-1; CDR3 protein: CASYLNPGQLNTEAFF; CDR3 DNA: TGCGCCAGCTACCTCAACCCAGGACAGCTGAACACTGAAGCTTTCTTT
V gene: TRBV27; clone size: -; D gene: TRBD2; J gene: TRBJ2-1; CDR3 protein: CASSSHPLAGYNEQFF; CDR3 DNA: TGTGCCAGCAGTTCTCATCCTCTAGCGGGATACAATGAGCAGTTCTTC
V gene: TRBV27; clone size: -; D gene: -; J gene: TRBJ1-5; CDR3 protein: CASSRLGGVAQPQHF; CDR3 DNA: TGTGCCAGCAGTCGGCTGGGGGGGGTTGCTCAGCCCCAGCATTTT
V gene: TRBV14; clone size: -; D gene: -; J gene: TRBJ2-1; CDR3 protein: CASSFYPFPGDILNEQFF; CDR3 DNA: TGTGCCAGCAGCTTTTACCCTTTCCCGGGAGACATCCTCAATGAGCAGTTCTTC
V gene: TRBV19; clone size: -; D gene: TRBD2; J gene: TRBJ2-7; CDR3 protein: CASSIVGGPYEQYF; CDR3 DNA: TGTGCCAGTAGTATTGTGGGAGGGCCCTACGAGCAGTACTTC
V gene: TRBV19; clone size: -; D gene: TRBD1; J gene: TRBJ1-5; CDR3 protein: CASAEDRGHWSNQPQHF; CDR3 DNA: TGTGCCAGTGCCGAGGACAGGGGGCATTGGAGCAATCAGCCCCAGCATTTT
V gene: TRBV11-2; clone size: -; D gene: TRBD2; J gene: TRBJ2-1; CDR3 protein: CASSSPGGVGREQFF; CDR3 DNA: TGTGCCAGCAGCTCTCCTGGGGGGGTTGGACGCGAGCAGTTCTTC
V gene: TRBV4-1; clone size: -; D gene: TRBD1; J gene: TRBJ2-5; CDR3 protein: CASSQASGTGEETQYF; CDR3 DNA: TGCGCCAGCAGCCAAGCATCTGGGACAGGGGAAGAGACCCAGTACTTC
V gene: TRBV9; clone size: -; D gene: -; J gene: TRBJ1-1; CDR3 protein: CASSVVGTVNTEAFF; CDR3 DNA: TGTGCCAGCAGCGTAGTGGGGACTGTGAACACTGAAGCTTTCTTT
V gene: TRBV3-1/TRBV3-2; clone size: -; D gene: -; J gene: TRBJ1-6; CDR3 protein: CASSQTIPYSPLHF; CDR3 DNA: TGTGCCAGCAGCCAAACAATACCTTATTCACCCCTCCACTTT
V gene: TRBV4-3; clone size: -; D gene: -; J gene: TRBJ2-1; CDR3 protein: CASSLSTLALSYNEQFF; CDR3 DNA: TGCGCCAGCAGCCTTTCCACACTAGCTCTCTCCTACAATGAGCAGTTCTTC
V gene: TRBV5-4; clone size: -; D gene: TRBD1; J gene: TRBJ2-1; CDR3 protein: CASSYGTGGILSSYNEQFF; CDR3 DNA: TGTGCCAGCAGCTACGGGACAGGGGGCATTCTCAGCTCCTACAATGAGCAGTTCTTC
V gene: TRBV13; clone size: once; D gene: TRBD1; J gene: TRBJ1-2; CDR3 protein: CASSFGQGSGYTF; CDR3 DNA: TGTGCCAGCAGCTTTGGACAGGGTTCGGGCTACACCTTC
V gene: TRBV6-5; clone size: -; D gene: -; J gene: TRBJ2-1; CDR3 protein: CASTDYINEQFF; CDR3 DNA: TGTGCCAGCACCGACTATATCAATGAGCAGTTCTTC
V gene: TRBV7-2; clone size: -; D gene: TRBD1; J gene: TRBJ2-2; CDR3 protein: CASSSRGGQGASAGELFF; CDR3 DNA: TGTGCCAGCAGCTCCCGGGGTGGGCAGGGGGCGTCGGCCGGGGAGCTGTTTTTT
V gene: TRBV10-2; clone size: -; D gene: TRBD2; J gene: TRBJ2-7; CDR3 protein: CASSAGGPSTYEQYF; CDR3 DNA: TGCGCCAGCAGTGCGGGGGGGCCCTCTACTTACGAGCAGTACTTC
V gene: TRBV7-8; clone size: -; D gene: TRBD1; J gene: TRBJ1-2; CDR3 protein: CASSATTGGGGYTF; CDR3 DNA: TGTGCCAGCAGCGCGACGACAGGGGGCGGCGGCTACACCTTC
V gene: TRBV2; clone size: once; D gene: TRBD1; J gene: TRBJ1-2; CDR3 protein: CASSERVQGANYGYTF; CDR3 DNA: TGTGCCAGCAGTGAAAGGGTGCAGGGGGCTAACTATGGCTACACCTTC
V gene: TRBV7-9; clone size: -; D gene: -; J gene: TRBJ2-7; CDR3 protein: CASSSGGRDPQYF; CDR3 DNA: TGTGCCAGCAGCTCGGGGGGCCGGGACCCTCAGTACTTC
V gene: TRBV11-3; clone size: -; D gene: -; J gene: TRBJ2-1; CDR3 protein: CASSLDPRGSYNEQFF; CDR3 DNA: TGTGCCAGCAGCTTAGATCCACGCGGTTCCTACAATGAGCAGTTCTTC
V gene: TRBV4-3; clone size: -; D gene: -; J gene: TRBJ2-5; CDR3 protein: CASSQDWGLGRSGQETQYF; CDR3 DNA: TGCGCCAGCAGCCAAGATTGGGGCCTTGGCAGGTCAGGTCAAGAGACCCAGTACTTC
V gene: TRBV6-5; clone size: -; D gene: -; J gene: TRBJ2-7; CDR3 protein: CASSYTAAGTYEQYF; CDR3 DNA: TGTGCCAGCAGTTACACCGCCGCAGGGACCTACGAGCAGTACTTC
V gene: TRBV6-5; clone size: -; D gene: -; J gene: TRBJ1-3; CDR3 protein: CASRVDSTSGNTIYF; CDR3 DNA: TGTGCCAGCAGAGTGGACAGCACATCGGGAAACACCATATATTTT
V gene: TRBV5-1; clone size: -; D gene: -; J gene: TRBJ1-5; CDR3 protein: CASSLGPYSNQPQHF; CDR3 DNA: TGCGCCAGCAGCTTGGGCCCCTATAGTAATCAGCCCCAGCATTTT
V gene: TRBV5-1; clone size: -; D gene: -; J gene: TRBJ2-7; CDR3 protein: CASSFWGENYEQYF; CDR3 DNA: TGCGCCAGCAGCTTTTGGGGGGAAAATTACGAGCAGTACTTC